These 11 T cell receptor beta chains share one sample of origin, sequenced in a study of CD8+ T cells in alopecia areata. cDNA prepared by RNA extraction and subsequent reverse transcription served as the template for sequencing. Measured with immunoSEQ multiplex PCR; TCRdb has only the in-frame clones, and not every one. The data hold some 130,000 clones, with roughly 62% observed a single time. Material: CD4+ T cells sorted from blood, obtained at week 0. The receptors here all came from a human donor with alopecia areata.

The chain uses TRBV6-6 and TRBJ2-3; TRBD1 might be the D (5 bases). V lost 1 base to trimming and J lost 0 bases, with 8 bases between them. This CDR3 is built from 15 residues. Germline CDR1 and CDR2: MNHNY and SVGAGI (reference sequence). CDR3 sequence: CASSYWGLSTDTQYF. The CDR3, as DNA: TGTGCCAGCAGTTACTGGGGCCTTAGCACAGATACGCAGTATTTT.

This clone appeared a few times. The DNA of the CDR3 is TGTGCCTCTTCGGGCAGTCGGACCGGGGAGCTGTTTTTT. It yields the protein CASSGSRTGELFF. The chain is built from TRBV30 and TRBJ2-2; D is unresolved. V was pared by 7 bases and J by 5 bases, with 14 bases between. The CDR3 runs 13 residues. CDR1 GTSNPN and CDR2 SVGIG come from the germline V gene (reference sequence). Filled out from reference TRBV30 and TRBJ2-2, the complete variable domain reads SQTIHQWPATLVQPVGSPLSLECTVEGTSNPNLYWYRQAAGRGLQLLFYSVGIGQISSEVPQNLSASRPQDRQFILSSKKLLLSDSGFYLCASSGSRTGELFFGEGSRLTVL.

The chain carries TRBV30 and TRBJ2-5; 7 nucleotides match TRBD1. The CDR3 has 15 residues. The germline gives CDR1 GTSNPN, CDR2 SVGIG (reference sequence). Trimming at V came to 3 bases and at J to 2 bases, leaving 9 bases not matched to a gene. Here the CDR3 DNA reads TGTGCCTGGAGCGGTAACTCAGGGGGACAAGAGACCCAGTACTTC. It specifies CAWSGNSGGQETQYF.

CDR3 bases: TGTGCCAGCAGCCAAGATCCTAGCGGGGGGGCTCAGACCCAGTACTTC. This gives the protein CASSQDPSGGAQTQYF. The chain employs TRBV4-2 and TRBJ2-5; 12 bases are shared with TRBD2. The CDR3 runs 16 residues. In germline, CDR1 is LGHNA, CDR2 YNFKEQ. V trimming: 0 bases; J trimming: 6 bases; junction bases outside the gene matches: 5.

This chain links TRBV7-2 with TRBJ1-1; no clear D. CDR3 length: 15 residues. Trimming took off 3 bases at V and 2 bases at J, with 13 bases between the two ends. Germline CDR1 and CDR2: SGHTA and FQGNSA. The CDR3 region has the DNA TGTGCCAGCAGCTTCAGGAGGGCCACCAACACTGAAGCTTTCTTT. The encoded protein is CASSFRRATNTEAFF.

Concerning this clone itself: Within the sample, other DNA sequences also encode this same CDR3. The chain joins TRBV7-2 to TRBJ1-2; D gene ambiguous. V lost 1 base and J lost 4, with 4 bases in between. CDR1 and CDR2 (germline): SGHTA, FQGNSA. The CDR3 extends over 12 amino acids. CDR3: CASSLVSYGYTF. The CDR3 coding sequence is TGTGCCAGCAGCTTAGTTAGCTATGGCTACACCTTC.

The chain couples TRBV5-4 to TRBJ2-5, with TRBD2 identical over 7 bases. This CDR3 has 17 amino acids. Trimming cost V 4 bases and J 0 bases; bases outside gene matches: 12. Germline CDR1 is SGHNT and CDR2 is YYREEE (reference sequence). CDR3 bases: TGTGCCAGCAGCCTACTAGTCGTGGGGGGGAACCAAGAGACCCAGTACTTC. As protein: CASSLLVVGGNQETQYF.

This chain joins TRBV5-1 and TRBJ1-3; D not resolved. Trimming left V 4 bases short and J 2 bases short, with 10 bases between. Germline V gene sequence: CDR1 SGHRS, CDR2 YFSETQ. The CDR3 contains 14 residues. DNA of the CDR3: TGCGCCAGCAGCATCGGGGAGGCTGGAAACACCATATATTTT. It codes for CASSIGEAGNTIYF.

The chain couples TRBV7-9 to TRBJ1-6; no reliable D call. CDR1 SEHNR and CDR2 FQNEAQ come from the germline V gene (reference sequence). CDR3 size: 12 residues. The germline V and J ends were trimmed by 4 bases and 7 bases, with 5 bases remaining between them. CDR3 loop: CASSSQNSPLHF. The CDR3 nucleotides read TGTGCCAGCAGCTCGCAAAATTCACCCCTCCACTTT. Full variable domain (remainder filled in from reference TRBV7-9 and TRBJ1-6): DTGVSQNPRHKITKRGQNVTFRCDPISEHNRLYWYRQTLGQGPEFLTYFQNEAQLEKSRLLSDRFSAERPKGSFSTLEIQRTEQGDSAMYLCASSSQNSPLHFGNGTRLTVT.

The chain joins TRBV28 to TRBJ1-2, with D maybe TRBD1 (6 bases). The CDR3 has 15 residues. V was cut by 3 bases and J by 3 bases, with 14 bases left in between. Germline lookup yields CDR1 MDHEN and CDR2 SYDVKM. The CDR3 region is CASSFGGRPYYGYTF. CDR3 DNA sequence: TGTGCCAGCAGTTTTGGGGGGCGCCCCTACTATGGCTACACCTTC.

The V gene is TRBV4-1, the J gene TRBJ2-3; 8 nucleotides agree with TRBD2. V shed 4 bases and J 4 bases; nucleotides not matched to a gene: 1. CDR3 size: 13 residues. CDR1 MGHRA and CDR2 YSYEKL come from the germline V gene. The CDR3 sequence: CASSPTSADTQYF. CDR3 coding DNA: TGCGCCAGCAGCCCGACTAGCGCAGATACGCAGTATTTT.